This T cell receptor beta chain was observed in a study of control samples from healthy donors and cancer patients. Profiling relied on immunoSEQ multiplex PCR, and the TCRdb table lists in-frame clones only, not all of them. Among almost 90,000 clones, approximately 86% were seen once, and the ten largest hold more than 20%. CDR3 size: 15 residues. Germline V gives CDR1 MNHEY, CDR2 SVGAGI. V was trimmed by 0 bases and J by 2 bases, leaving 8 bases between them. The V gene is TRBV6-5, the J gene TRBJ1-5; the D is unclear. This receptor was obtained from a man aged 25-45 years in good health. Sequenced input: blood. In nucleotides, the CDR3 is TGTGCCAGCAGTTACTCGGGCCAGGGCAATCAGCCCCAGCATTTT. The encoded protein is CASSYSGQGNQPQHF.